This T cell receptor (beta chain) was captured in a study of cytomegalovirus exposure and HLA in healthy donors. Whole-study findings and limits: 87-base-pair reads could not separate some V segments, including TRBV6-2 and TRBV6-3.

Primers for the PCR totalled 60 Vbeta and 13 Jbeta. The assay was immunoSEQ multiplex PCR, and TCRdb's table has in-frame clones only and misses some. The table has over 75,000 clones, around a tenth seen once. This clone has more than one count but fewer than ten. Its antigen remains unidentified. The germline CDR1 and CDR2 sequences are MNHNS and SASEGT. Trimming took 4 bases from V and 5 from J, leaving 14 bases between them. The CDR3 sequence is 14 residues long. V is TRBV6-1 and J is TRBJ1-1, with D tentatively TRBD1 (5 bases). The receptor comes from a man aged 50 to 59 in good health and CMV-seropositive. Source material: PBMCs. In DNA form, the CDR3 reads TGTGCCAGCAGTGGGGTAGGTGGGGGGACTGAAGCTTTCTTT. Protein: CASSGVGGGTEAFF.